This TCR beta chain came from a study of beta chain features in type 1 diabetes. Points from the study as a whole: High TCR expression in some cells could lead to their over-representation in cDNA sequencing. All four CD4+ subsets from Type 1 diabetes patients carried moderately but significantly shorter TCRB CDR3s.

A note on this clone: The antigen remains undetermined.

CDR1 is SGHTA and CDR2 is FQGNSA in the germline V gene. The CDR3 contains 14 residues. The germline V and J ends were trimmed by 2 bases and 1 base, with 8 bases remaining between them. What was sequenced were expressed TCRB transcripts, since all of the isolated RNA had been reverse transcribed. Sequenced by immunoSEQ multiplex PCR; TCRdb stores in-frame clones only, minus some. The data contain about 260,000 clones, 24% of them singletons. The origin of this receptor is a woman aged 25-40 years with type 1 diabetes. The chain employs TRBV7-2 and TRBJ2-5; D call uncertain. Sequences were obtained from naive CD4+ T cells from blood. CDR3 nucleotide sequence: TGTGCCAGCAGCTTATGGCGCGGCCAAGAGACCCAGTACTTC. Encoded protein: CASSLWRGQETQYF.